The rows below give T cell receptor beta chains drawn from one sample of a study of T-cell reconstitution after alpha-beta-depleted transplantation in children. TCRdb recomputed calls from the PCR reads with MiXCR, one row per CDR3 protein. The repertoire holds roughly 790,000 distinct CDR3 sequences, with around 15% as singletons. The sequences come from PBMCs, mostly from graft donor cells, collected 360 days after TCRalphabeta/CD19-depleted stem cell transplant. These receptors all stem from a male patient younger than 18 who had a stem cell transplant for acute lymphoblastic leukemia, so the T cells may come from the graft donor. CDR3s include the opening cysteine and the closing phenylalanine or tryptophan. The order of the fields is V gene, CDR3 protein.

v_call: TRBV5-1
cdr3_aa: CASSSRGTVFEAFF

v_call: TRBV18
cdr3_aa: CASSTPDRWQTEAFF

v_call: TRBV11-2
cdr3_aa: CASRTSGNEQFF

v_call: TRBV11-2
cdr3_aa: CASSLEPDYPQFF

v_call: TRBV5-1
cdr3_aa: CASSVDPGRVEQYF

v_call: TRBV6-1
cdr3_aa: CASRRLPPKPGELFF

v_call: TRBV7-8
cdr3_aa: CASSLPGTTASSTDTQYF

v_call: TRBV5-1
cdr3_aa: CASSTPPPFTDTQYF

v_call: TRBV5-1
cdr3_aa: CASSPPWDRRYLFF

v_call: TRBV29-1
cdr3_aa: CSVEGLRDFSYNEQFF

v_call: TRBV3-1
cdr3_aa: CASSPWTGRVSLSYNEQFF

v_call: TRBV29-1
cdr3_aa: CSVGWAGGYPSYEQYF

v_call: TRBV7-2
cdr3_aa: CASSLRVETPRAEQYF

v_call: TRBV18
cdr3_aa: CASSPLYGNTEAFF

v_call: TRBV15
cdr3_aa: CATSRGQGNTDTQYF

v_call: TRBV12-3/TRBV12-4
cdr3_aa: CASSLNPTDTQYF

v_call: TRBV3-1
cdr3_aa: CASSQDGTSGIYNEQFF

v_call: TRBV7-9
cdr3_aa: CASSQQGDTGELFF

v_call: TRBV20-1
cdr3_aa: CSASTSGNTGELFF

v_call: TRBV2
cdr3_aa: CASSELSGHGNQPQHF

v_call: TRBV4-1
cdr3_aa: CASSQLGLRGPKNIQYF

v_call: TRBV13
cdr3_aa: CASSPLRTSGNDYEQYF

v_call: TRBV20-1
cdr3_aa: CSARGYPYYGYTF

v_call: TRBV6-5
cdr3_aa: CASSYDRANQPQHF

v_call: TRBV9
cdr3_aa: CASSARDNEKLFF

v_call: TRBV5-1
cdr3_aa: CASSLSAGITDTQYF

v_call: TRBV10-2
cdr3_aa: CASTPPGTGSDTQYF

v_call: TRBV7-2
cdr3_aa: CASSLFRERGTQYF

v_call: TRBV29-1
cdr3_aa: CSVTGWIETQYF

v_call: TRBV20-1
cdr3_aa: CSARLLGNEQFF

v_call: TRBV10-3
cdr3_aa: CAISENSYYEQYF

v_call: TRBV5-1
cdr3_aa: CASSLAWQGLSNEQFF

v_call: TRBV5-1
cdr3_aa: CASRYIALSYNEQFF

v_call: TRBV6-1
cdr3_aa: CASSPGTVAGGYEQYF

v_call: TRBV7-3
cdr3_aa: CASSLVDGAEAFF

v_call: TRBV12-3/TRBV12-4
cdr3_aa: CASSSLGASGERGTGELFF

v_call: TRBV5-1
cdr3_aa: CASGGGLAGFTSGELFF

v_call: TRBV27
cdr3_aa: CASSSGTGSREQYF

v_call: TRBV28
cdr3_aa: CASSSTGTSPPGEQYF

v_call: TRBV24-1
cdr3_aa: CATRLKTGTSGSYEQYF

v_call: TRBV7-2
cdr3_aa: CASTRAYMGGVNSPLHF

v_call: TRBV7-9
cdr3_aa: CASSSTGEGTDTQYF

v_call: TRBV5-1
cdr3_aa: CASSLRESNIQYF

v_call: TRBV27
cdr3_aa: CASSFAEPAYEQYF

v_call: TRBV6-1
cdr3_aa: CASSGLAGVQETQYF

v_call: TRBV19
cdr3_aa: CASGGPGSYNEQFF

v_call: TRBV7-2
cdr3_aa: CASSLWTGEDQPQHF

v_call: TRBV5-1
cdr3_aa: CASSSPGTHHNEQFF

v_call: TRBV7-8
cdr3_aa: CASSISEGLAVYNEQFF

v_call: TRBV6-1
cdr3_aa: CASSESIGGRTDTQYF

v_call: TRBV7-9
cdr3_aa: CASSLLAGASQETQYF

v_call: TRBV6-2/TRBV6-3
cdr3_aa: CASTSTGPPYEQYF